This is a list of T cell receptor beta chains from one sample in a study of blood T cell repertoires in COVID-19. Produced via immunoSEQ multiplex PCR; TCRdb's table is partial and in-frame only. The data show about 90,000 clones, 81% seen once. Sequenced input: peripheral blood. The receptors stem from a man older than 75 with active or convalescent COVID-19. CDR3s include the opening cysteine and the closing phenylalanine or tryptophan. A D gene is named only where the DNA matches it firmly. Clone size appears in some rows only: once, few, many, or a class for an expanded clone.

TRBV15	TRBJ2-5	NA	NA	TGTGCCACCAGCAGGGAGGCTCGAGAGACCCAGTACTTC	CATSREARETQYF
TRBV7-2	TRBJ1-2	NA	NA	TGTGCCAGCAGCTTAGGTTGGGCCCCCTATGGCTACACCTTC	CASSLGWAPYGYTF
TRBV5-6	TRBJ2-2	NA	NA	TGTGCCAGCAGCTGGGGGGTTACCGGGGAGCTGTTTTTT	CASSWGVTGELFF
TRBV5-1	TRBJ1-1	NA	TRBD1	TGCGCCAGCAGCTTTAGACAGGGCGGCACTGAAGCTTTCTTT	CASSFRQGGTEAFF
TRBV6-6	TRBJ2-7	NA	NA	TGTGCCAGCAGTTCCACCCGGGTGGCGTACGAGCAGTACTTC	CASSSTRVAYEQYF
TRBV7-9	TRBJ1-2	NA	NA	TGTGCCAGCAGCCCCGAGTTAGGCACGGGAGGGTCTAACTATGGCTACACCTTC	CASSPELGTGGSNYGYTF
TRBV6-6	TRBJ1-1	once	TRBD1	TGTGCCAGCAGTCCCACAGGGGCGCGTAAGAACACTGAAGCTTTCTTT	CASSPTGARKNTEAFF
TRBV6-2/TRBV6-3	TRBJ1-5	few	NA	TGTGCCAGCAGTACTCGGCGAGGGAGCAATCAGCCCCAGCATTTT	CASSTRRGSNQPQHF
TRBV7-2	TRBJ2-7	NA	TRBD1	TGTGCCAGCAGCTTAACCTCGCCCCACAGGGGGGCCTACGAGCAGTACTTC	CASSLTSPHRGAYEQYF
TRBV25-1	TRBJ1-2	NA	TRBD1	TGTGCCAGCAGTACTACAGGGGTGAACTATGGCTACACCTTC	CASSTTGVNYGYTF
TRBV2	TRBJ1-3	once	NA	TGTGCTTCAGCAAGGGACAACGGAAACACCATATATTTT	CASARDNGNTIYF
TRBV10-1	TRBJ1-1	NA	TRBD1	TGCGCCAGCATCGCCACAGGGGGAACTGAAGCTTTCTTT	CASIATGGTEAFF
TRBV29-1	TRBJ1-2	NA	NA	TGCAGCGTTGCATGGGGGGCTAACTATGGCTACACCTTC	CSVAWGANYGYTF
TRBV5-1	TRBJ2-3	NA	NA	TGCGCCAGCAGCAGCCAGAAGGGGACGCAGTATTTT	CASSSQKGTQYF
TRBV7-3	TRBJ2-2	NA	NA	TGTGCCAGCAGCTTAACAAGCGTGCAGGGCGGCGGGGAGCTGTTTTTT	CASSLTSVQGGGELFF
TRBV9	TRBJ2-5	NA	NA	TGTGCCAGCAGTGAGACAGAAGAGACCCAGTACTTC	CASSETEETQYF
TRBV7-9	TRBJ1-1	NA	NA	TGTGCCAGCAGCTTACGACAGAATGAAGCTTTCTTT	CASSLRQNEAFF
TRBV14	TRBJ2-7	NA	NA	TGTGCCAGCAGCCAAGCTTCAGGGCGCGTGTACTTC	CASSQASGRVYF
TRBV4-1	TRBJ2-2	NA	NA	TGCGCCAGCAGCCCCCCCGAGTGGGGGGGCTTCGGCACCGGGGAGCTGTTTTTT	CASSPPEWGGFGTGELFF
TRBV5-1	TRBJ1-2	NA	NA	TGCGCCAGCAGCTTGGAACCAGGGGTCCTTGGCTACACCTTC	CASSLEPGVLGYTF
TRBV28	TRBJ2-7	NA	NA	TGTGCCCGCCCGCCCAGGAAGAGACTAGTATTCTCCTACGAGCAGTACTTC	CARPPRKRLVFSYEQYF
TRBV29-1	TRBJ1-2	NA	TRBD1	TGCAGCGTTGAAGGGGAACAGGGGAGCGACTATGGCTACACCTTC	CSVEGEQGSDYGYTF
TRBV5-1	TRBJ1-4	NA	NA	TGCGCCAGCAGCTTTCGGCAGGGTGAAACTAATGAAAAACTGTTTTTT	CASSFRQGETNEKLFF
TRBV6-2/TRBV6-3	TRBJ1-1	NA	NA	TGTGCCAGCAGTTTTCGAACCGAGATCAGAAGATTCCCTCCCAGGGCTTTCTTT	CASSFRTEIRRFPPRAFF
TRBV28	TRBJ2-7	NA	TRBD1	TGTGCCAGCAGGGGGACAGGTTTGTTGGATTTCCACGAGCAGTACTTC	CASRGTGLLDFHEQYF
TRBV5-1	TRBJ2-7	NA	TRBD1	TGCGCCAGCAGCCAGTCGGGACAGGGGTTCCACGAGCAGTACTTC	CASSQSGQGFHEQYF
TRBV6-6	TRBJ1-2	hyperexpanded	NA	TGTGCCAGCAGACCCTCGAGGGTATCAGTCTACACCTTC	CASRPSRVSVYTF